The clone carrying this T cell receptor beta chain has a count of ten or more. As yet, its antigen is unknown. The CDR3 loop spans 16 amino acids. Germline V gene lookup returns CDR1 SGDLS and CDR2 YYNGEE. The ends were cut back, 4 bases at V and 6 bases at J, with 20 bases in the middle. The sample comes from a study of neurological immune-mediated disorders. Regarding the study as a whole: Patients with HTLV-1-associated myelopathy showed the most TCR clonal expansion. Those with multiple sclerosis showed the least, falling below healthy controls. Phylogenetic grouping assigned the repertoires of 18 of 34 multiple sclerosis patients to a single related-CDR3 cluster, representing a possible signature.

Each CDR3 protein gets one entry after TCRdb re-called the 5' RACE reads with MiXCR. The sample lists roughly 89,000 distinct CDR3 sequences, just over 2.5% seen once, with roughly 1.1% in the top ten. This chain uses TRBV9 with TRBJ2-1, with TRBD2 as a possible D gene (6 bases). This clonotype was sampled from a woman between 25 and 40 years old with multiple sclerosis. Source material: PBMCs. This CDR3 is CASSPRTGRGANEQFF. The DNA of the CDR3 is TGTGCCAGCAGCCCACGAACCGGGAGAGGGGCCAATGAGCAGTTCTTC.